This T cell receptor (beta chain) is from a study of identical twins. TCRdb fed the 5' RACE reads into MiXCR, producing one record per CDR3 protein. The table has more than 200,000 distinct CDR3 sequences, around 10% seen once. Germline V gives CDR1 LGHDT, CDR2 YNNKEL (reference sequence). The CDR3 is made up of 15 amino acids. V was trimmed by 1 base and J by 2 bases, leaving 11 bases between them. Study-wide results and limits: There were fewer insertions in abundant cord blood beta clonotypes, but memory repertoires showed no such pattern. Twin-shared out-of-frame alpha sequences showed excess low generation probability.

Details on this clonotype: No antigen is known for it.

This receptor was taken from a woman younger than 30 in good health. Source material: memory (CD45RO+) T cells sorted from blood. J is TRBJ1-2 and V is TRBV3-1, with D hard to call. The CDR3 loop reads CASSQGATANYGYTF. DNA of the CDR3: TGTGCCAGCAGCCAAGGAGCTACTGCCAACTATGGCTACACCTTC.